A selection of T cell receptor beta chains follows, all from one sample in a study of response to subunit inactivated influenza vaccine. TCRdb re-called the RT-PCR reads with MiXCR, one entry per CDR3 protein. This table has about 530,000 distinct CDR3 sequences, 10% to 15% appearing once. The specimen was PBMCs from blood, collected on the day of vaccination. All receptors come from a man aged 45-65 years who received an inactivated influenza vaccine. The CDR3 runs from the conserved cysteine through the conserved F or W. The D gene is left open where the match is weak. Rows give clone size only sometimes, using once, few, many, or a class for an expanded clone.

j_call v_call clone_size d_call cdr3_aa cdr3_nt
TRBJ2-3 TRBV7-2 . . CASSPEIGTQYF TGTGCCAGCAGCCCAGAAATTGGTACGCAGTATTTT
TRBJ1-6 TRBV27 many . CVLGGLMDNSPLHF TGTGTCCTTGGGGGGCTTATGGATAATTCACCCCTCCACTTT
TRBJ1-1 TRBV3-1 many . CASSPGNMNTEAFF TGTGCCAGCAGTCCCGGGAATATGAACACTGAAGCTTTCTTT
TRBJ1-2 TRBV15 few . CATSNLGGNYGYTF TGTGCCACCAGCAATCTCGGGGGAAACTATGGCTACACCTTC
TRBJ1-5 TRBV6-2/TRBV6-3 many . CASRTTSNQPQHF TGTGCCAGCAGAACCACAAGCAATCAGCCCCAGCATTTT
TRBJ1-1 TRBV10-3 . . CAISDRDTEAFF TGTGCCATCAGTGACAGGGATACTGAAGCTTTCTTT
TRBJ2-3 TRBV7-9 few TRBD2 CASSPTSALSTDTQYF TGTGCCAGCAGTCCAACTAGCGCCCTAAGCACAGATACGCAGTATTTT
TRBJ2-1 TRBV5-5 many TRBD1 CASSTRDSSYNEQFF TGTGCCAGCAGCACCCGGGACAGCTCCTACAATGAGCAGTTCTTC
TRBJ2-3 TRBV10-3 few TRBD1 CAIGQGRADTQYF TGTGCCATAGGACAGGGGAGGGCAGATACGCAGTATTTT
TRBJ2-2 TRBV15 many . CATSRRVGELFF TGTGCCACCAGCAGACGCGTCGGGGAGCTGTTTTTT
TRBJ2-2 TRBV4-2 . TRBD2 CASSQDTSGSPPGELFF TGTGCCAGCAGCCAAGATACTAGCGGGAGTCCCCCCGGGGAGCTGTTTTTT
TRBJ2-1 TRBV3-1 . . CASSQGAGIGDNEQFF TGTGCCAGCAGCCAAGGGGCAGGGATCGGAGACAATGAGCAGTTCTTC
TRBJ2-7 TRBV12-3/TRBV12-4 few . CASSVAGEQYF TGTGCCAGCAGTGTGGCGGGGGAGCAGTACTTC
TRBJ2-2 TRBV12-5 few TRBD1 CASGNRGTGELFF TGTGCTAGTGGTAACAGGGGCACCGGGGAGCTGTTTTTT
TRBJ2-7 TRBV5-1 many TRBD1 CASSWGQGHDEQYF TGCGCCAGCAGCTGGGGACAGGGGCACGACGAGCAGTACTTC
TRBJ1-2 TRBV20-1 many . CSARIDGNYGYTF TGCAGTGCTAGAATCGACGGGAACTATGGCTACACCTTC
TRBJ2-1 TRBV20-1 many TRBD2 CSASRRGVYNEQFF TGCAGTGCTAGCCGGCGGGGGGTTTACAATGAGCAGTTCTTC